Below, one T cell receptor (beta chain) is given with its context. PCR involved 60 Vbeta and 13 Jbeta primers. Generated by immunoSEQ multiplex PCR, the TCRdb table keeps only in-frame clones and is missing some. This table holds approximately 160,000 clones, 81% found once. This record comes from a study of cytomegalovirus exposure and HLA in healthy donors. Each of the donors was a healthy bone marrow donor. CDR3 size: 14 residues. With V trimmed by 6 bases and J by 1 base, 4 bases remained unmatched. Per germline, CDR1 MNHNS and CDR2 SASEGT. This TCR came from a young woman in good health and CMV-seronegative. The material sequenced was PBMCs. The chain uses TRBV6-1 and TRBJ2-7, with TRBD1 matching 9 bases. The CDR3 DNA follows: TGTGCCAGCAGGGGGGACAGGGAATCCTACGAGCAGTACTTC. It translates to CASRGDRESYEQYF.